The clone carrying this TCR beta chain has just one count. Trimming pared 3 bases from V and 8 bases from J, leaving 17 bases between. Per the germline V gene, CDR1 is LGHDT and CDR2 is YNNKEL (reference sequence). The length of the CDR3 is 15 residues. This sample was taken from a study of T cell responses to AZD1222 COVID-19 vaccine. For the study at large: Pooled samples include second doses given at about 4 or 12 weeks.

Sequencing used immunoSEQ multiplex PCR; TCRdb keeps in-frame clones, though not all of them. The sample has over 100,000 clones, 94% seen once. The source of this sequence is an adult in good health. The rearrangement links TRBV3-1 (or the pseudogene TRBV3-2) to TRBJ2-1, with D possibly matching TRBD1 (5 bases). Sequenced material: peripheral blood, taken on day 0 of AZD1222 vaccination. Here the CDR3 DNA reads TGTGCCAGCAGCCAGTGGGGCACGAACAACCATGAGCAGTTCTTC. Translation gives CASSQWGTNNHEQFF.